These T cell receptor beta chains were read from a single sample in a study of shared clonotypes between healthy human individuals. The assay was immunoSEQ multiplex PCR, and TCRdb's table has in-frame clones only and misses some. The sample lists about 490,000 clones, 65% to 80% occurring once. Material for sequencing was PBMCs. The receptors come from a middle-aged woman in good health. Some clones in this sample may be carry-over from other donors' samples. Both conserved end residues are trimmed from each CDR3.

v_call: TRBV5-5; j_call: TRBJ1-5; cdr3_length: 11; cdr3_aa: ASSTSTNQPQH
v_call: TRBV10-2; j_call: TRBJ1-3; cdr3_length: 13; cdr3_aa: ASCFSSELPNTIY
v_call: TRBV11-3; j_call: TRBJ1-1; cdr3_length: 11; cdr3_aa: ASSLEENTEAF
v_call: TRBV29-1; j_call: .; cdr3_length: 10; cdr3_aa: SVAEGSLEQY
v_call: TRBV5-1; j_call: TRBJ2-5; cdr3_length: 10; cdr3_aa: ASSFFRETQY
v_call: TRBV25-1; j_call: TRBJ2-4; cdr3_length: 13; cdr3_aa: ASSEIGTGGNIQY
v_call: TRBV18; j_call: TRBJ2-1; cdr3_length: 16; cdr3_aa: ASSPPYKLAVTHNEQF
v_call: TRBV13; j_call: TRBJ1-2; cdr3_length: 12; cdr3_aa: ASSLGTGNYGYT
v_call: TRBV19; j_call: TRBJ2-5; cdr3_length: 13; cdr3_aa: ASSIGEGDLKTQY
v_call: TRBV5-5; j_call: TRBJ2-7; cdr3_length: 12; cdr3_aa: ASSQSGQGYEQY
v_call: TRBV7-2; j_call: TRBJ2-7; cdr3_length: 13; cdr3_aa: ASSLGVAGVREQY
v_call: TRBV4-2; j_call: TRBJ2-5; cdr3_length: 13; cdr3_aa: ASSLRQAPQGTQY
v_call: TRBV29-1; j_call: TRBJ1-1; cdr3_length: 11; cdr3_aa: SVEEGGNTEAF
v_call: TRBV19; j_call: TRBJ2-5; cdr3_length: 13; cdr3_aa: ASSDLLPGLSAQY
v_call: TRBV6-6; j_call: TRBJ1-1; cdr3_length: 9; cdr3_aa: ASSFGTVAF